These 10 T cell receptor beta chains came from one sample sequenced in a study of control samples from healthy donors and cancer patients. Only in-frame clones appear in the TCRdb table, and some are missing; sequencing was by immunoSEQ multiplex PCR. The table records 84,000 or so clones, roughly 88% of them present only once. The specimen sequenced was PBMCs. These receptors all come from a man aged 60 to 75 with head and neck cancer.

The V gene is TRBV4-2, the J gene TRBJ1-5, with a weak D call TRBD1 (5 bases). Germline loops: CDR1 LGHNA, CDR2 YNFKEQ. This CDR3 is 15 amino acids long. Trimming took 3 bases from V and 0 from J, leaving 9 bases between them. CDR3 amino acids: CASSQQGRSNQPQHF. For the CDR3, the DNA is TGTGCCAGCAGCCAGCAGGGCCGTAGCAATCAGCCCCAGCATTTT.

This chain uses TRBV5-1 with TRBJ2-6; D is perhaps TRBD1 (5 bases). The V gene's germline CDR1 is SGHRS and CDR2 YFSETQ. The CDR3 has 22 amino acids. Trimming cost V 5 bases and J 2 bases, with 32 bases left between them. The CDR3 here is CASSVGVLGGAAYSTGANVLTF. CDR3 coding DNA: TGCGCCAGCAGTGTTGGTGTACTGGGTGGGGCAGCTTACTCTACTGGGGCCAACGTCCTGACTTTC. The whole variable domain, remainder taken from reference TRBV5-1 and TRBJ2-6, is KAGVTQTPRYLIKTRGQQVTLSCSPISGHRSVSWYQQTPGQGLQFLFEYFSETQRNKGNFPGRFSGRQFSNSRSEMNVSTLELGDSALYLCASSVGVLGGAAYSTGANVLTFGAGSRLTVL.

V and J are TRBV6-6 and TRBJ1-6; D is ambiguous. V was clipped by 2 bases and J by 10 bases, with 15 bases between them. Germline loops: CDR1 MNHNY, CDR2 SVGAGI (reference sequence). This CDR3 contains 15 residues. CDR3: CASSYLGSPGSPLHF. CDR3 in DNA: TGTGCCAGCAGTTACCTGGGCAGTCCGGGCTCACCCCTCCACTTT.

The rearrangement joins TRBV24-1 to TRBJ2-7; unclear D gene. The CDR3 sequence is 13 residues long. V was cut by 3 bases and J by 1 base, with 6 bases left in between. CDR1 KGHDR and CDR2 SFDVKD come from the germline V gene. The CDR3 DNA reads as TGTGCCACCAGTGATCCCCTATCCTACGAGCAGTACTTC. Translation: CATSDPLSYEQYF.

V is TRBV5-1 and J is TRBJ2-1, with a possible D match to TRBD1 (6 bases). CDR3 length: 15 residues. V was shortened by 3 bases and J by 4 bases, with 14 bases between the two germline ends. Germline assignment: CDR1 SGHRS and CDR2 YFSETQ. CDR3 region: CASSWGQTYYNEQFF. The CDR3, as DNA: TGCGCCAGCAGCTGGGGACAAACGTATTACAATGAGCAGTTCTTC.

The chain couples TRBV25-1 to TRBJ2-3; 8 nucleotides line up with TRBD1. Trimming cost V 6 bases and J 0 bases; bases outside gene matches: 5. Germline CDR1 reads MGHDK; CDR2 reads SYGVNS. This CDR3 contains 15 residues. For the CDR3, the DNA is TGTGCCAGCAGCGACAGGGGAGCTAGCACAGATACGCAGTATTTT. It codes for CASSDRGASTDTQYF.

The CDR3 sequence: CAWSNTGNQPQHF. CDR3 coding DNA: TGTGCCTGGAGTAACACCGGCAATCAGCCCCAGCATTTT. The chain links TRBV30 to TRBJ1-5; the D is unclear. This CDR3 comprises 13 residues. V was clipped by 2 bases and J by 2 bases, with 7 bases between them. Germline loops: CDR1 GTSNPN, CDR2 SVGIG (reference sequence).

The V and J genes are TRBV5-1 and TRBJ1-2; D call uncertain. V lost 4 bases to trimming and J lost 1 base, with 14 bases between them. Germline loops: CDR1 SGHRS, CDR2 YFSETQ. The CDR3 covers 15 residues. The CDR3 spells CASSEDGLGNYGYTF. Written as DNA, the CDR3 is TGCGCCAGCAGCGAGGACGGCCTGGGTAACTATGGCTACACCTTC.

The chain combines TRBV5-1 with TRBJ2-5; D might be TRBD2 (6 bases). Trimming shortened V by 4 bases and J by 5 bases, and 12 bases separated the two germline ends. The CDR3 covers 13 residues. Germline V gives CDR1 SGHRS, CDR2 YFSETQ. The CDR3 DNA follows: TGCGCCAGCAGCCCAACTAGCTGGGAGACCCAGTACTTC. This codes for CASSPTSWETQYF.

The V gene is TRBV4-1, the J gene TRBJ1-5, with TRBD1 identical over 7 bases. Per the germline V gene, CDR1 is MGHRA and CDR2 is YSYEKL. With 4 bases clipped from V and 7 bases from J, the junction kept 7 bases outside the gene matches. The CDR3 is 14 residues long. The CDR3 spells CASSLRGEGQPQHF. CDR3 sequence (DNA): TGCGCCAGCAGCCTCAGGGGGGAAGGGCAGCCCCAGCATTTT.